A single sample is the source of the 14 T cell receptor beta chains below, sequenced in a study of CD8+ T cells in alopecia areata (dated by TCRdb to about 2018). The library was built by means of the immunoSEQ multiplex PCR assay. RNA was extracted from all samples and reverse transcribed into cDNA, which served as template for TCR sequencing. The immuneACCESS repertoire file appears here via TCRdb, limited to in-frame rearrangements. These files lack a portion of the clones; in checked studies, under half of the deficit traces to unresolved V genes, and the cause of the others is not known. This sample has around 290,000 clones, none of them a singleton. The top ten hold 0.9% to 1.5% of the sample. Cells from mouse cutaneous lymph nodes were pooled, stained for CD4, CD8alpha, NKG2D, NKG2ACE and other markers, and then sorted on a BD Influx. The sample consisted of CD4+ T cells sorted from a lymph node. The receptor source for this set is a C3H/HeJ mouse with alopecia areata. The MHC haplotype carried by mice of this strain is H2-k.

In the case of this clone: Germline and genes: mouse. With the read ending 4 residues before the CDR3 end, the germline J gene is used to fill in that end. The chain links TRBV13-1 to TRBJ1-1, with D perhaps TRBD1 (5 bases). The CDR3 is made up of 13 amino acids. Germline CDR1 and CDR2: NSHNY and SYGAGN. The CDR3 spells CASKTGGGTEVFF. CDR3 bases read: TGTGCCAGCAAAACAGGTGGGGGGACA.

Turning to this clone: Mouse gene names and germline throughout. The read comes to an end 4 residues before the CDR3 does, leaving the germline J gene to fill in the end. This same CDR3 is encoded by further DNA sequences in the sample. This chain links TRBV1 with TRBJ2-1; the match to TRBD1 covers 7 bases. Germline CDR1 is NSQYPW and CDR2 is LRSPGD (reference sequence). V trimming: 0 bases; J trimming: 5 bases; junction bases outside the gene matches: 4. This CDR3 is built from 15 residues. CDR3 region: CTCSADNRGDAEQFF. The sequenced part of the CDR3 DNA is TGCACCTGCAGTGCAGATAACAGGGGCGATGCT.

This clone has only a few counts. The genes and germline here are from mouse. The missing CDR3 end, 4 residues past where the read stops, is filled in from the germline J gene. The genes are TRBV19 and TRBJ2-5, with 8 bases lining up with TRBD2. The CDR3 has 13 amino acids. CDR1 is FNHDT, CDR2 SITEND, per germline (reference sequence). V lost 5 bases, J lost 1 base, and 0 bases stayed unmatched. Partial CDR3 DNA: TGTGCCAGCAGGGACTGGGACCAAGAC. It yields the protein CASRDWDQD. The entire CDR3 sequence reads CASRDWDQDTQYF.

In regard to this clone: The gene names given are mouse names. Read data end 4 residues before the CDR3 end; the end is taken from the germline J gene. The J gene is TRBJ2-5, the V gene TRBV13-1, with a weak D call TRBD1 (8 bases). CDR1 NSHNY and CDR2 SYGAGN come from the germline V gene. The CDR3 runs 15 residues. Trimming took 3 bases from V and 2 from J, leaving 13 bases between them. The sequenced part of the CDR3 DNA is TGTGCCAGCAGTGGTAACAGGGGGGGCCAAGAC. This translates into CASSGNRGGQD. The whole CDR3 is CASSGNRGGQDTQYF.

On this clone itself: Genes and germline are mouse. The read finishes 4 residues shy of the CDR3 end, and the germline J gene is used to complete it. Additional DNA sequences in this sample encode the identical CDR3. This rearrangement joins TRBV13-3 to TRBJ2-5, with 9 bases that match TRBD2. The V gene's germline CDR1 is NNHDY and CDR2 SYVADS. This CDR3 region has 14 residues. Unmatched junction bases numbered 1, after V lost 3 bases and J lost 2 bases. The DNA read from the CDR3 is TGTGCCAGCAGTGCACTGGGGGGCCAAGAC. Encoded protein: CASSALGGQD. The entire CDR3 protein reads CASSALGGQDTQYF.

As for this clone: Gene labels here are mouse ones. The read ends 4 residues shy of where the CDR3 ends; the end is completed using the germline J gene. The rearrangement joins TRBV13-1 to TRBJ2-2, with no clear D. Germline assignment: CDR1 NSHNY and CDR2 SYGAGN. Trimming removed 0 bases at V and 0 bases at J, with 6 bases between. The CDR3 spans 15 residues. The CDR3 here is CASSDEPANTGQLYF. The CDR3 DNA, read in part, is TGTGCCAGCAGTGATGAACCAGCAAACACCGGG.

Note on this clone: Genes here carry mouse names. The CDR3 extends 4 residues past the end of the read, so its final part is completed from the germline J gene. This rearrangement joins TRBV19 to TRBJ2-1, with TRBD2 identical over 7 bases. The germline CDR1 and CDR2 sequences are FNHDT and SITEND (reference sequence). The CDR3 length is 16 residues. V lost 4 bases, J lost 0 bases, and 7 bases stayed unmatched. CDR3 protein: CASSPPLGVNYAEQFF. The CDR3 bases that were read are TGTGCCAGCAGTCCCCCCCTGGGGGTTAACTATGCT.

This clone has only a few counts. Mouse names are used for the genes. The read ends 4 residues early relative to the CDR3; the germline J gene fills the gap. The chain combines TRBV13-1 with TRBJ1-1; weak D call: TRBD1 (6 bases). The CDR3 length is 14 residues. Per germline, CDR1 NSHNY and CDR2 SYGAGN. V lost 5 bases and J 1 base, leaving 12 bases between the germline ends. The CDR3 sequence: CASSPARGNTEVFF. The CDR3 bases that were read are TGTGCCAGCAGCCCCGCCAGGGGGAACACA.

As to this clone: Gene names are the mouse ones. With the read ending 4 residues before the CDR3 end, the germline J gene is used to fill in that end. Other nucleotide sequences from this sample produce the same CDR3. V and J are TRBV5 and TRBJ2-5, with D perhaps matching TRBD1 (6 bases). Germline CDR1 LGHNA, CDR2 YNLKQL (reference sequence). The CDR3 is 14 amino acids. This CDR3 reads CASSQEGTKDTQYF. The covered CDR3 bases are TGTGCCAGCAGCCAAGAAGGGACAAAAGAC.

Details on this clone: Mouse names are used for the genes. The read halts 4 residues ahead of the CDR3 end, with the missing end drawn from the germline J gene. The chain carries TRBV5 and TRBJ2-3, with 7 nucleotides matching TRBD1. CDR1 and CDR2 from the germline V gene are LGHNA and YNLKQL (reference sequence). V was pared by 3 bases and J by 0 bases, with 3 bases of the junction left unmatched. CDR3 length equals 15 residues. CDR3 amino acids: CASSHGTASAETLYF. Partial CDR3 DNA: TGTGCCAGCAGCCACGGGACAGCTAGTGCAGAA.

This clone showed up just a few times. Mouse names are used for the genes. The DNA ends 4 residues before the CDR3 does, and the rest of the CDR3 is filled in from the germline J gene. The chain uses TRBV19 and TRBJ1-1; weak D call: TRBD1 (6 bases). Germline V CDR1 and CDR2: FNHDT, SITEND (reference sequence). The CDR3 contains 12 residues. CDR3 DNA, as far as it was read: TGTGCCAGCAGTCTCGGGACAAAA. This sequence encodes CASSLGTK. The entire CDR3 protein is CASSLGTKEVFF.

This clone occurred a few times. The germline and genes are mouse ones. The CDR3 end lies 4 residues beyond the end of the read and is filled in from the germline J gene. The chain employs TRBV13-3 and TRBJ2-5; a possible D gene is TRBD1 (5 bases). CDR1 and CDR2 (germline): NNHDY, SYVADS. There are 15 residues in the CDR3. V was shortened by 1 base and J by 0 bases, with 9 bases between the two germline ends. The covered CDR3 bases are TGTGCCAGCAGTGATCAGGGAGAGAACCAAGAC. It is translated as CASSDQGENQD. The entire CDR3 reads CASSDQGENQDTQYF.

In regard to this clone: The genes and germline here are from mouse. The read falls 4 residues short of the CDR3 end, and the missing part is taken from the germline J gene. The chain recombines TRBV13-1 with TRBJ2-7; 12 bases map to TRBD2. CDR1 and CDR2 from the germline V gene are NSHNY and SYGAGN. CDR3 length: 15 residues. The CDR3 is CASSGPGLGGDEQYF. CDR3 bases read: TGTGCCAGCAGTGGTCCGGGACTGGGGGGCGAT.

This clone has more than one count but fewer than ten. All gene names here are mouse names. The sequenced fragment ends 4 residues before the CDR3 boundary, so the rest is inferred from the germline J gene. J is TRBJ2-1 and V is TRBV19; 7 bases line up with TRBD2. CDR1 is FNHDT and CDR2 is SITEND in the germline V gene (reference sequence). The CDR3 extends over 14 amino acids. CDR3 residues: CASSIVGGEAEQFF. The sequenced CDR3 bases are TGTGCCAGCAGTATAGTGGGGGGTGAGGCT.